Listed below are T cell receptor beta chains from one sample, sequenced in a study of cytomegalovirus exposure and HLA in healthy donors. Data came from immunoSEQ multiplex PCR; TCRdb stores just in-frame clones and leaves some out. The repertoire holds about 120,000 clones, with over 60% as singletons. Sequenced material: PBMCs. These receptors were taken from a man under 40 in good health and CMV-seropositive. CDR3s include the opening cysteine and the closing phenylalanine or tryptophan. D genes are given only for firm matches. Where a row states a size, it is once, few, many or the class of an expanded clone; other rows omit it.

abundance: NA
v_gene: TRBV4-3
d_gene: TRBD1
j_gene: TRBJ2-2
CDR3nt: TGCGCCAGCAGCCACTTGGACAGGGCCACCGGGGAGCTGTTTTTT
CDR3aa: CASSHLDRATGELFF

abundance: few
v_gene: TRBV11-2
d_gene: TRBD1
j_gene: TRBJ1-1
CDR3nt: TGTGCCAGCAGCCTTCAGACAGGGTCTGGGACTGAAGCTTTCTTT
CDR3aa: CASSLQTGSGTEAFF

abundance: NA
v_gene: TRBV7-2
d_gene: TRBD2
j_gene: TRBJ2-1
CDR3nt: TGTGCCAGCAGCTTAAGTAGCGGGATCAGGAATGAGCAGTTCTTC
CDR3aa: CASSLSSGIRNEQFF

abundance: once
v_gene: TRBV7-9
d_gene: NA
j_gene: TRBJ1-1
CDR3nt: TGTTCCAGCAATTTTAGGGAGTCCACTGAAGCTTTCTTT
CDR3aa: CSSNFRESTEAFF

abundance: NA
v_gene: TRBV25-1
d_gene: NA
j_gene: TRBJ2-1
CDR3nt: TGTGCCAGCAGTGAAGCGAGGGGGTACAATGAGCAGTTCTTC
CDR3aa: CASSEARGYNEQFF

abundance: NA
v_gene: TRBV28
d_gene: NA
j_gene: TRBJ2-4
CDR3nt: TGTGCCAGCAGTTTAAGCCAGGGCCAAAACATTCAGTACTTC
CDR3aa: CASSLSQGQNIQYF

abundance: NA
v_gene: TRBV5-1
d_gene: TRBD1
j_gene: TRBJ1-1
CDR3nt: TGCGCCAGCGGGACTGACAGGGGGGGACCTATGAACACTGAAGCTTTCTTT
CDR3aa: CASGTDRGGPMNTEAFF

abundance: once
v_gene: TRBV10-3
d_gene: TRBD2
j_gene: TRBJ2-7
CDR3nt: TGTGCCATCAGTCTCGATGTAAAGCGGGAGGGCCTGTACGAGCAGTACTTC
CDR3aa: CAISLDVKREGLYEQYF

abundance: NA
v_gene: TRBV11-2
d_gene: NA
j_gene: TRBJ2-7
CDR3nt: TGTGCCAGCAGCTCAGGAACAGTGGTAAGGGGCGAGCAGTACTTC
CDR3aa: CASSSGTVVRGEQYF

abundance: NA
v_gene: TRBV9
d_gene: NA
j_gene: TRBJ2-7
CDR3nt: TGTGCCAGCAGCGTAGCTACTGGCGGCGACCTCTACGAGCAGTACTTC
CDR3aa: CASSVATGGDLYEQYF

abundance: NA
v_gene: TRBV19
d_gene: TRBD1
j_gene: TRBJ2-7
CDR3nt: TGTGCCAGTAGTGGGACAGGGCGTTACGAGCAGTACTTC
CDR3aa: CASSGTGRYEQYF

abundance: NA
v_gene: TRBV7-9
d_gene: NA
j_gene: TRBJ2-2
CDR3nt: TGTGCCAGCAGCCGACTGAACACCGGGGAGCTGTTTTTT
CDR3aa: CASSRLNTGELFF

abundance: NA
v_gene: TRBV30
d_gene: NA
j_gene: TRBJ1-5
CDR3nt: TGTGCCTGGAGTGTCGGGACTGTCAATCAGCCCCAGCATTTT
CDR3aa: CAWSVGTVNQPQHF

abundance: NA
v_gene: TRBV30
d_gene: NA
j_gene: TRBJ2-5
CDR3nt: TGTGCCTGGGCCTTAGGAGGGGAAGAGACCCAGTACTTC
CDR3aa: CAWALGGEETQYF